Listed below are T cell receptor beta chains from one sample, sequenced in a study of shared clonotypes between healthy human individuals. Clones were read by immunoSEQ multiplex PCR, and TCRdb kept only the in-frame ones, dropping some. The data show over a million clones, around 78% seen once. The specimen sequenced was memory CD4+ T cells from PBMCs. The receptors shown here come from a man between 18 and 29 years old in good health. Some clones in this sample may be carry-over from other donors' samples. Both conserved end residues are part of each CDR3. Fields, in order: V gene, J gene, CDR3 protein.

TRBV27	TRBJ2-2	CASSQHNTGELFF
TRBV5-1	TRBJ2-7	CASSLVGGVSYEQYF
TRBV7-9	TRBJ1-4	CASSSGDRSNEKLFF
TRBV19	TRBJ2-6	CASSWWGQGANVLTF
TRBV28	TRBJ1-2	CASSLTENYGYTF
TRBV5-1	-	CASNGGPGIFREQYF
TRBV5-1	TRBJ2-3	CASSATSASTDTQYF
TRBV28	TRBJ2-6	CASSFAGGGGANVLTF
TRBV27	TRBJ2-7	CASSHLVQAGESYEQYF
TRBV5-1	TRBJ1-4	CASSFSDGRRAEKLFF
TRBV19	TRBJ1-2	CASSRQSYGYTF
TRBV28	TRBJ1-1	CASYRVRTEAFF
TRBV6-6	TRBJ2-1	CASSYSTSVKYNEQFF